This T cell receptor beta chain was obtained from a study of T cell responses to AZD1222 COVID-19 vaccine. The CDR3 is made up of 15 amino acids. Germline loops: CDR1 MRHNA, CDR2 SNTAGT. Trimming left V 5 bases short and J 6 bases short, with 18 bases between. Data came from immunoSEQ multiplex PCR; TCRdb stores just in-frame clones and leaves some out. The repertoire has fewer than 120,000 clones, around nine tenths of them found once; the top ten carry 2% to 2.5%. The TCR comes from an adult who received the AZD1222 COVID-19 vaccine. The sequencing used peripheral blood, collected 28 days after the second AZD1222 dose. The rearrangement uses TRBV6-4 and TRBJ2-3, with a possible D match to TRBD2 (7 bases). CDR3 sequence: CASSWGGQGGDTQYF. The CDR3 DNA reads as TGTGCCAGCAGTTGGGGGGGCCAGGGAGGCGATACGCAGTATTTT.